The clone carrying this T cell receptor beta chain showed up many times. Its cognate antigen is unknown. These data originate in a study of CD8 T cells in ankylosing spondylitis. Using quantitative 5'-RACE with molecular barcodes, the authors made TCR beta libraries. TCRdb re-analysed the 5' RACE reads in MiXCR, keeping a single row per CDR3 protein. The profile covers under 250,000 distinct CDR3 sequences, with roughly 24% appearing a single time and more than 6.5% taken by the ten largest. Study-wide points: The study identified a TCR beta motif of under ten highly homologous variants that appeared characteristic of ankylosing spondylitis blood. Matched ankylosing spondylitis synovial fluid reportedly showed significant enrichment of disease-linked clones.

V lost 3 bases and J lost 8, with 19 bases in between. Germline lookup yields CDR1 SQVTM and CDR2 ANQGSEA. The CDR3 extends over 14 amino acids. The chain employs TRBV29-1 and TRBJ1-2; the D gene is possibly TRBD1 (6 bases). The receptor was derived from a male donor with ankylosing spondylitis or in good health (not recorded which). Sample: blood, either unsorted or a sorted T cell fraction (not recorded which). The CDR3 loop reads CSVEGRGPKWGYTF. CDR3 in DNA: TGCAGCGTTGAGGGCAGGGGCCCAAAGTGGGGCTACACCTTC.